A single sample gave rise to the 8 T cell receptor beta chains below, sequenced in a study of blood T cell repertoires in COVID-19. Clones were sequenced by immunoSEQ multiplex PCR, and TCRdb holds only the in-frame ones, with some missing. The table lists about 230,000 clones, 70% to 90% of them singletons. The sequenced sample consisted of peripheral blood. These receptors all stem from a woman between 18 and 29 years old who had recovered from COVID-19.

J is TRBJ2-7 and V is TRBV27, with D possibly TRBD1 on 6 matching bases. This CDR3 contains 15 residues. With 7 bases removed from V and 2 bases from J, the gap between germline ends came to 18 bases. CDR1 and CDR2 from the germline V gene are MNHEY and SMNVEV (reference sequence). CDR3 in amino acids: CASNTVQGPPYEQYF. The CDR3 region has the DNA TGTGCCAGCAACACGGTGCAGGGGCCGCCCTACGAGCAGTACTTC.

The chain combines TRBV6-4 with TRBJ1-4, with D possibly matching TRBD1 (5 bases). The germline V gene has CDR1 MRHNA and CDR2 SNTAGT. V was shortened by 5 bases and J by 8 bases, with 12 bases between the two germline ends. The CDR3 is made up of 13 amino acids. In nucleotides, the CDR3 is TGTGCCAGCAGTAGAGGCCCAGGGGAAAAACTGTTTTTT. Translating it yields CASSRGPGEKLFF.

The chain links TRBV15 to TRBJ2-3; perhaps TRBD2 as D (5 bases). This CDR3 is 17 amino acids long. The germline V gene encodes CDR1 LNHNV and CDR2 YYDKDF (reference sequence). V lost 3 bases and J lost 3, with 19 bases in between. CDR3 nucleotide sequence: TGTGCCACCAGCAGCCCCCTAACTAATGGGAGAACAGATACGCAGTATTTT. This encodes CATSSPLTNGRTDTQYF.

J is TRBJ2-7 and V is TRBV7-6; the match to TRBD1 covers 9 bases. The CDR3 is 13 residues long. Trimming took 6 bases from V and 5 from J; bases not matched to a gene: 5. From germline, CDR1 is SGHVS and CDR2 FNYEAQ. The CDR3 DNA sequence: TGTGCCAGCAGGAACCGGGACAGGGACGAGCAGTACTTC. Its translation: CASRNRDRDEQYF.

This clone was found a few times. The gene calls are TRBV7-2 and TRBJ2-1; D not resolved. V lost 6 bases to trimming and J lost 2 bases, with 11 bases between them. The CDR3 sequence is 14 residues long. In germline, CDR1 is SGHTA, CDR2 FQGNSA. The CDR3 spells CASSNFLAYNEQFF. The CDR3 DNA reads TGTGCCAGCAGTAATTTTCTAGCCTACAATGAGCAGTTCTTC.

This clone was observed a few times. The chain employs TRBV5-6 and TRBJ2-1; D possibly corresponds to TRBD2 (6 bases). Germline CDR1 is SGHDT and CDR2 is YYEEEE. The CDR3 has 14 residues. Trimming left V 0 bases short and J 6 bases short, with 10 bases between. The CDR3 region is CASSLGLSGNEQFF. The CDR3 bases are TGTGCCAGCAGCTTGGGACTTAGCGGCAATGAGCAGTTCTTC.

The rearrangement links TRBV7-2 to TRBJ2-1; 10 nucleotides align to TRBD2. V gave up 4 bases and J gave up 8 bases; unmatched junction bases: 14. The CDR3 has 17 amino acids. The germline CDR1 and CDR2 sequences are SGHTA and FQGNSA. CDR3 residues: CASSSGTLAGVAHEQFF. DNA for the CDR3: TGTGCCAGCAGCTCGGGGACCCTAGCGGGAGTGGCTCATGAGCAGTTCTTC.

This chain uses TRBV7-6 with TRBJ1-2; 8 positions match TRBD1. V lost 5 bases, J lost 2 bases, and 7 bases stayed unmatched. CDR1 and CDR2 from the germline V gene are SGHVS and FNYEAQ. The CDR3 loop spans 15 amino acids. In nucleotides, the CDR3 is TGTGCCAGCAGCCCCCCACGGACAGGGAACTATGGCTACACCTTC. This encodes CASSPPRTGNYGYTF.